The 26 T cell receptor beta chains below were found in one sample sequenced in a study of cytomegalovirus exposure and HLA in healthy donors. Produced via immunoSEQ multiplex PCR; TCRdb's table is partial and in-frame only. The sample includes about 200,000 clones, roughly 85% of them seen just once. Material for sequencing was PBMCs. All receptors come from a woman between 18 and 29 years old in good health and CMV-seronegative.

The gene calls are TRBV6-1 and TRBJ2-5; 7 bases line up with TRBD2. After removal of 3 bases from V and 5 bases from J, the junction contained 9 bases not matched to a gene. Looked up from germline, CDR1 is MNHNS and CDR2 is SASEGT. The CDR3 is 15 amino acids. CDR3 amino acids: CASSEGGPSGETQYF. DNA for the CDR3: TGTGCCAGCAGTGAGGGAGGGCCCTCCGGGGAGACCCAGTACTTC.

The V gene is TRBV27, the J gene TRBJ2-3; D uncertain. V dropped 5 bases and J dropped 0 bases, with 15 bases sitting between them. CDR1 MNHEY and CDR2 SMNVEV come from the germline V gene (reference sequence). This CDR3 has 16 amino acids. The CDR3 region has the DNA TGTGCCAGCAGTCCACACACAGTGACTAGCACAGATACGCAGTATTTT. Encoded protein: CASSPHTVTSTDTQYF.

This clone was observed a handful of times. The V gene is TRBV10-1, the J gene TRBJ2-7; D gene uncertain. Germline V lookup: CDR1 WNHNN, CDR2 SYGVQD (reference sequence). The ends were cut back, 1 base at V and 6 bases at J, with 7 bases in the middle. The CDR3 consists of 12 residues. The CDR3 nucleotides read TGCGCCAGCAGTGAGTGGGCAGGCGAGCAGTACTTC. Its translation is CASSEWAGEQYF.

The V and J genes are TRBV10-1 and TRBJ2-3; 14 nucleotides match TRBD2. The CDR3 has 16 amino acids. Per the germline V gene, CDR1 is WNHNN and CDR2 is SYGVQD (reference sequence). The V gene end was trimmed by 1 base and the J gene end by 6 bases; junction bases not matched to a gene: 3. The DNA for the CDR3 is TGCGCCAGCAGTGAGTTGGGACTAGCGGGAGCTGATACGCAGTATTTT. Protein sequence: CASSELGLAGADTQYF.

This clone came up a few times. This rearrangement joins TRBV2 to TRBJ1-5; D call uncertain. Germline values: CDR1 SNHLY, CDR2 FYNNEI. CDR3 length equals 11 residues. Trimming cost V 8 bases and J 3 bases, with 5 bases left between them. The CDR3 DNA reads TGTGCCAGCGCGTACAATCAGCCCCAGCATTTT. This codes for CASAYNQPQHF.

This clone was seen a single time. The chain has TRBV2 and TRBJ1-2; weak D call: TRBD1 (6 bases). This CDR3 has 13 amino acids. CDR1 and CDR2 (germline): SNHLY, FYNNEI. The V end lost 5 bases, the J end lost 4 bases, and 11 bases lay between the germline ends. In DNA form, the CDR3 reads TGTGCCAGCAGTCCCGGACAGCTCTATGGCTACACCTTC. Its protein is CASSPGQLYGYTF.

The V and J genes are TRBV27 and TRBJ2-7; 10 nucleotides align to TRBD1. The germline V gene has CDR1 MNHEY and CDR2 SMNVEV (reference sequence). V lost 3 bases to trimming and J lost 3 bases; unmatched junction nucleotides: 5. CDR3 length: 15 amino acids. The CDR3, as DNA: TGTGCCAGCAGTTTCCAGACAGGGGGCGTCTACGAGCAGTACTTC. It specifies CASSFQTGGVYEQYF.

This chain links TRBV4-2 with TRBJ2-1; 14 bases match TRBD2. V lost 5 bases to trimming and J lost 5 bases; unmatched junction nucleotides: 2. Germline V lookup: CDR1 LGHNA, CDR2 YNFKEQ. CDR3 length: 15 amino acids. In DNA form, the CDR3 reads TGTGCCAGCAGCGAGACTAGCGGGGGGGACAATGAGCAGTTCTTC. Protein product: CASSETSGGDNEQFF.

The rearrangement links TRBV5-4 to TRBJ1-1; perhaps TRBD1 as D (5 bases). Looked up from germline, CDR1 is SGHNT and CDR2 is YYREEE (reference sequence). V lost 5 bases and J 7 bases, leaving 24 bases between the germline ends. The CDR3 is 16 residues long. The CDR3 nucleotides read TGTGCCAGCAGTCGCACAGCCGGCTACGCAGGGCGTGAAGCTTTCTTT. Encoded protein: CASSRTAGYAGREAFF.

This clone has just one count. The chain combines TRBV6-5 with TRBJ1-1; 7 bases are a match to TRBD1. Germline V CDR1 and CDR2: MNHEY, SVGAGI. V shed 6 bases, J shed 1 base, and the junction held 5 bases outside the gene matches. The CDR3 totals 14 residues. This CDR3 reads CASSVGTANTEAFF. The DNA of the CDR3 is TGTGCCAGCAGCGTCGGGACAGCGAACACTGAAGCTTTCTTT.

This chain uses TRBV5-1 with TRBJ2-7; a possible D gene is TRBD1 (6 bases). V lost 4 bases, J lost 4 bases, and 18 bases lay in between. The CDR3 runs 15 residues. Germline V gene lookup returns CDR1 SGHRS and CDR2 YFSETQ. This CDR3 is CASSPGGYDHYEQYF. Here the CDR3 DNA reads TGCGCCAGCAGCCCTGGGGGCTACGACCATTACGAGCAGTACTTC.

This chain joins TRBV11-2 and TRBJ2-1; D not certain. V was shortened by 2 bases and J by 7 bases, with 9 bases between the two germline ends. The CDR3 extends over 13 amino acids. CDR1 and CDR2 (germline): SGHAT, FQNNGV. CDR3 coding DNA: TGTGCCAGCAGCTTAAACCCCCGGAATGAGCAGTTCTTC. It translates to CASSLNPRNEQFF.

V and J are TRBV7-6 and TRBJ2-7; D not resolved. Germline CDR1 reads SGHVS; CDR2 reads FNYEAQ. The CDR3 spans 13 residues. V lost 0 bases and J lost 5, with 8 bases in between. CDR3: CASSLALGNEQYF. The CDR3, as DNA: TGTGCCAGCAGCTTAGCGTTGGGGAACGAGCAGTACTTC. The complete variable domain, with remaining parts taken from reference TRBV7-6 and TRBJ2-7, reads GAGVSQSPRYKVTKRGQDVALRCDPISGHVSLYWYRQALGQGPEFLTYFNYEAQQDKSGLPNDRFSAERPEGSISTLTIQRTEQRDSAMYRCASSLALGNEQYFGPGTRLTVT.

The table lists this clone with a count of one. The gene calls are TRBV11-2 and TRBJ2-5, with 8 bases matching TRBD2. The CDR3 covers 13 residues. V shed 7 bases, J shed 0 bases, and the junction held 1 base outside the gene matches. Per the germline V gene, CDR1 is SGHAT and CDR2 is FQNNGV. CDR3 loop: CASTSGYQETQYF. The CDR3 DNA reads TGTGCCAGCACTAGCGGGTACCAAGAGACCCAGTACTTC.

The chain carries TRBV7-8 and TRBJ2-7; 7 bases are shared with TRBD1. Germline-derived CDR1 and CDR2 are SGHVS and FQNEAQ. The CDR3 is made up of 15 amino acids. With 3 bases clipped from V and 5 bases from J, the junction kept 10 bases outside the gene matches. The CDR3 bases are TGTGCCAGCAGCTTCCGACAGGGTGGTGTAAACGAGCAGTACTTC. Its protein is CASSFRQGGVNEQYF. Complete variable domain (other parts from reference TRBV7-8 and TRBJ2-7): GAGVSQSPRYKVAKRGQDVALRCDPISGHVSLFWYQQALGQGPEFLTYFQNEAQLDKSGLPSDRFFAERPEGSVSTLKIQRTQQEDSAVYLCASSFRQGGVNEQYFGPGTRLTVT.

The V and J genes are TRBV2 and TRBJ2-7; no clear D. This CDR3 contains 13 residues. V was clipped by 5 bases and J by 2 bases, with 10 bases between them. Germline V lookup: CDR1 SNHLY, CDR2 FYNNEI. The CDR3 nucleotides are TGTGCCAGCAGTCCGACGGACCCCTACGAGCAGTACTTC. The encoded protein is CASSPTDPYEQYF.

The rearrangement uses TRBV2 and TRBJ2-3; TRBD2 is a possible D gene (7 bases). V was cut by 6 bases and J by 4 bases, with 14 bases left in between. The germline gives CDR1 SNHLY, CDR2 FYNNEI. This CDR3 has 14 amino acids. Written as DNA, the CDR3 is TGTGCCAGCAGGAGAGGGGGAGGGGCAGATACGCAGTATTTT. Residues: CASRRGGGADTQYF.

This chain joins TRBV7-2 and TRBJ2-2, with D perhaps matching TRBD1 (5 bases). Between the trimmed V and J ends, which lost 7 bases and 6 bases, there was a span of 18 bases. The germline V gene has CDR1 SGHTA and CDR2 FQGNSA. This CDR3 has 15 amino acids. Written as DNA, the CDR3 is TGTGCCAGCACCACCAGGGTAGCTTGGCCCGGGGAGCTGTTTTTT. Translating it yields CASTTRVAWPGELFF.

This clone has a handful of counts. V and J are TRBV27 and TRBJ1-5, with D tentatively TRBD1 (6 bases). V was clipped by 3 bases and J by 2 bases, with 17 bases between them. CDR3 size: 17 residues. CDR1 and CDR2 from the germline V gene are MNHEY and SMNVEV (reference sequence). CDR3 in amino acids: CASSFRAGGSGNQPQHF. DNA of the CDR3: TGTGCCAGCAGTTTTAGGGCGGGGGGCTCCGGCAATCAGCCCCAGCATTTT.

This clone was seen a single time. The J gene is TRBJ2-1, the V gene TRBV2; possibly TRBD1 for D (5 bases). Per the germline V gene, CDR1 is SNHLY and CDR2 is FYNNEI. V lost 7 bases and J lost 3, with 16 bases in between. The CDR3 runs to 15 residues. The CDR3 DNA is TGTGCCAGCACCCCCGAGCAGGGTAACTACAATGAGCAGTTCTTC. Its translation: CASTPEQGNYNEQFF.

In this sample, this clone turned up once. V usage is TRBV19 and J usage is TRBJ2-7, with TRBD1 matching 7 bases. The CDR3 is made up of 13 amino acids. V was clipped by 4 bases and J by 6 bases; unmatched bases: 6. Germline V CDR1 and CDR2: LNHDA, SQIVND (reference sequence). CDR3 loop: CASSKGAGAEQYF. CDR3 bases: TGTGCCAGTAGTAAGGGGGCAGGTGCCGAGCAGTACTTC.

V is TRBV2 and J is TRBJ1-2, with D tentatively TRBD1 (6 bases). The V gene's germline CDR1 is SNHLY and CDR2 FYNNEI. The CDR3 runs to 15 residues. V was pared by 6 bases and J by 7 bases, with 21 bases between. The CDR3, as DNA: TGTGCCAGCAGATCTAACCGGGGGGGCGTTAGTGGCTACACCTTC. This codes for CASRSNRGGVSGYTF.

This clone was detected only a few times. V is TRBV9 and J is TRBJ2-7; TRBD1 matches at 11 bases. The length of the CDR3 is 15 residues. The V gene's germline CDR1 is SGDLS and CDR2 YYNGEE. V shed 3 bases, J shed 2 bases, and the junction held 4 bases outside the gene matches. CDR3 protein: CASSARDRGAYEQYF. The DNA for the CDR3 is TGTGCCAGCAGCGCACGGGACAGGGGGGCCTACGAGCAGTACTTC.

The V call is TRBV30, the J call TRBJ2-7, with a weak D call TRBD1 (5 bases). This CDR3 region has 14 residues. CDR1 GTSNPN and CDR2 SVGIG come from the germline V gene (reference sequence). Trimming pared 2 bases from V and 2 bases from J, leaving 13 bases between. The CDR3 region is CAWSPGSFAYEQYF. CDR3 DNA: TGTGCCTGGAGTCCAGGGTCATTTGCCTACGAGCAGTACTTC.

This chain uses TRBV29-1 with TRBJ1-2, with D unclear. Germline values: CDR1 SQVTM, CDR2 ANQGSEA. V lost 4 bases, J lost 2 bases, and 14 bases lay in between. The CDR3 is made up of 14 amino acids. The CDR3, as DNA: TGCAGCGTTGGGGAAATGGAGAGAAACTATGGCTACACCTTC. Protein: CSVGEMERNYGYTF.

The chain recombines TRBV5-4 with TRBJ2-7; the match to TRBD1 covers 10 bases. This CDR3 region has 14 residues. CDR1 is SGHNT and CDR2 is YYREEE in the germline V gene (reference sequence). V lost 3 bases and J lost 6; bases outside the gene matches: 6. The CDR3 nucleotides read TGTGCCAGCAGCTCCCGGACAGGGGGTAGCGAGCAGTACTTC. It specifies CASSSRTGGSEQYF.